Below are 17 T cell receptor beta chains sequenced from a single sample in a study of blood T cells in healthy people across ages. Alongside a J-beta primer mix, a sample-barcoded 5' primer served in a second PCR lasting roughly 7 to 11 cycles. TCRdb reanalysed the 5' RACE reads using MiXCR and keeps one entry per CDR3 protein. The sample lists some 790,000 distinct CDR3 sequences, less than 35% occurring once. Material for sequencing was blood. The receptor set was obtained from a woman of 80 years or more in good health.

Notes on this clonotype: Possible read error: a much larger clone is one base away. CDR3 loop: CTSSDGGFAGETQYF. The CDR3 nucleotides are TGCACCAGCAGTGATGGAGGGTTTGCGGGGGAGACCCAGTACTTC. The chain combines TRBV10-2 with TRBJ2-7; perhaps TRBD2 as D (6 bases). Judging by the DNA end, TRBJ2-5 fits better; the J call may be wrong. Germline CDR1 is WSHSY and CDR2 is SAAADI. This CDR3 has 15 residues.

This clonotype was detected ten times or more. The chain employs TRBV24-1 and TRBJ2-3; 8 bases are shared with TRBD1. This CDR3 contains 15 residues. Germline CDR1 KGHDR, CDR2 SFDVKD. The ends lost 6 bases at V and 0 bases at J; junction bases unmatched: 4. CDR3 sequence (DNA): TGTGCCACCAGTAAGACAGGGGCTAGCACAGATACGCAGTATTTT. It codes for CATSKTGASTDTQYF.

This clonotype was seen repeatedly, ten times or more. J is TRBJ2-5 and V is TRBV28, with a tentative D call TRBD1 (5 bases). Germline V gene lookup returns CDR1 MDHEN and CDR2 SYDVKM. Trimming pared 3 bases from V and 3 bases from J, leaving 14 bases between. There are 15 residues in the CDR3. CDR3 loop: CASSLLGRSEETQYF. The CDR3 DNA reads as TGTGCCAGCAGTTTGTTGGGGCGATCGGAAGAGACCCAGTACTTC.

This clonotype was picked up many times. The J gene is TRBJ2-5, the V gene TRBV5-5, with D hard to call. The CDR3 is made up of 10 amino acids. Trimming took off 5 bases at V and 10 bases at J, with 9 bases between the two ends. Germline CDR1 and CDR2: SGHKS and YYEKEE (reference sequence). The CDR3 loop is CASRLNLQYF. The DNA of the CDR3 is TGTGCCAGCAGACTAAATCTCCAGTACTTC. Using reference TRBV5-5 and TRBJ2-5 for the parts outside the CDR3, the full variable domain is DAGVTQSPTHLIKTRGQQVTLRCSPISGHKSVSWYQQVLGQGPQFIFQYYEKEERGRGNFPDRFSARQFPNYSSELNVNALLLGDSALYLCASRLNLQYFGPGTRLLVL.

As regards this clonotype: This may stem from a read error, because a much larger clone lies one nucleotide away. This chain connects TRBV5-6 to TRBJ2-4, with TRBD2 matching 7 bases. CDR3 length: 13 residues. V was pared by 7 bases and J by 6 bases, with 7 bases of the junction left unmatched. CDR1 is SGHDT and CDR2 is YYEEEE in the germline V gene. CDR3 DNA sequence: TGTGCCAGCCAACCGGGGGGAAGAAACATTCAGTACTTC. Amino acid sequence: CASQPGGRNIQYF.

Only a few counts were recorded for this clonotype. The gene calls are TRBV6-6 and TRBJ2-3; 7 bases line up with TRBD1. The CDR3 loop spans 15 amino acids. CDR1 is MNHNY, CDR2 SVGAGI, per germline (reference sequence). V lost 2 bases to trimming and J lost 4 bases; unmatched junction nucleotides: 6. The CDR3 is CASSYPAGGADTQYF. DNA for the CDR3: TGTGCCAGCAGTTACCCGGCAGGGGGTGCAGATACGCAGTATTTT.

Concerning this clonotype: Germline is not matched at one junction end, which may reflect a read error. CDR3 protein: CAGRGTSGKLDTQYF. For the CDR3, the DNA is TGTGCCGGCAGGGGGACTAGCGGGAAACTAGATACGCAGTATTTT. The chain employs TRBV6-6 and TRBJ2-3, with 13 bases fitting TRBD2. The V gene's germline CDR1 is MNHNY and CDR2 SVGAGI (reference sequence). The CDR3 totals 15 residues.

This clonotype was observed a few times. This chain uses TRBV19 with TRBJ2-5, with no clear D. This CDR3 spans 14 amino acids. V was pared by 2 bases and J by 1 base, with 8 bases between. Germline values: CDR1 LNHDA, CDR2 SQIVND (reference sequence). In DNA form, the CDR3 reads TGTGCCAGTAGTATACTGGGGTCCCAAGAGACCCAGTACTTC. Amino acids: CASSILGSQETQYF.

Turning to this clonotype: A much larger clone is a single base away; this may be a read error. V usage is TRBV7-9 and J usage is TRBJ1-1; no definite D call. Germline-derived CDR1 and CDR2 are SEHNR and FQNEAQ (reference sequence). The CDR3 sequence is 13 residues long. CDR3 protein: CASSSIENTEASF. The DNA of the CDR3 is TGTGCCAGCAGCTCCATAGAGAACACTGAAGCTTCCTTT.

This clonotype appeared many times. CDR3 nucleotides: TGTGCCAGCAGCGTCAACACAGGGATGACAGATACGCAGTATTTT. It is translated as CASSVNTGMTDTQYF. The chain recombines TRBV9 with TRBJ2-3, with D possibly matching TRBD1 (6 bases). V lost 2 bases to trimming and J lost 3 bases, with 13 bases between them. Germline V lookup: CDR1 SGDLS, CDR2 YYNGEE. This CDR3 comprises 15 residues.

This clonotype has just one count. The chain combines TRBV29-1 with TRBJ1-1; the D is unclear. Germline CDR1 is SQVTM and CDR2 is ANQGSEA. Trimming pared 8 bases from V and 1 base from J, leaving 14 bases between. The CDR3 is 13 residues long. The CDR3, as DNA: TGCAGCTGTATCGCAGGCTGGAACACTGAAGCTTTCTTT. Its translation: CSCIAGWNTEAFF.

V gene TRBV27 combines with J gene TRBJ2-5; D is unclear. The V and J ends lost 6 bases and 2 bases respectively, with 10 bases between them. The CDR3 covers 13 residues. Germline V gene lookup returns CDR1 MNHEY and CDR2 SMNVEV (reference sequence). The CDR3 region has the DNA TGTGCCAGCAGGTTTTTTGGGCAAGAGACCCAGTACTTC. This codes for CASRFFGQETQYF.

This clonotype was seen a few times. The chain employs TRBV10-2 and TRBJ1-1; D unclear. This CDR3 is built from 12 residues. V lost 0 bases and J 5 bases, leaving 4 bases between the germline ends. Looked up from germline, CDR1 is WSHSY and CDR2 is SAAADI. CDR3 amino acids: CASSESRTEAFF. DNA for the CDR3: TGCGCCAGCAGTGAGTCCAGGACTGAAGCTTTCTTT.

This clonotype was picked up many times. The chain carries TRBV7-2 and TRBJ2-4; TRBD1 matches 7 bases. CDR3 size: 16 residues. Germline CDR1 and CDR2: SGHTA and FQGNSA. Trimming cost V 4 bases and J 1 base; bases outside gene matches: 7. The CDR3 coding sequence is TGTGCCAGCAGCTCATCCCCGGGACAGGCCAAAAACATTCAGTACTTC. Amino acid sequence: CASSSSPGQAKNIQYF.

This chain uses TRBV20-1 with TRBJ2-3; 10 bases are a match to TRBD2. After removal of 5 bases from V and 2 bases from J, the junction contained 16 bases not matched to a gene. The CDR3 is made up of 18 amino acids. Germline CDR1 and CDR2: DFQATT and SNEGSKA (reference sequence). As DNA, the CDR3 is TGCAGTGCTCAGAGTATAGCGGGGGGCGATGGATTCACAGATACGCAGTATTTT. This translates into CSAQSIAGGDGFTDTQYF.

This clonotype has only a few counts. The chain employs TRBV20-1 and TRBJ2-3, with TRBD2 identical over 12 bases. CDR3 length equals 16 residues. The trim removed 6 bases at V and 2 bases at J, leaving 9 bases unmatched. The V gene's germline CDR1 is DFQATT and CDR2 SNEGSKA (reference sequence). CDR3 DNA sequence: TGCAGTGCCGCCTTCGGACTAGCGGGGTACACAGATACGCAGTATTTT. It codes for CSAAFGLAGYTDTQYF.

The rearrangement uses TRBV2 and TRBJ2-3, with TRBD2 as a possible D gene (7 bases). Trimming removed 7 bases at V and 5 bases at J, with 22 bases between. CDR3 size: 16 residues. Germline V gives CDR1 SNHLY, CDR2 FYNNEI. The CDR3 loop is CASNLGGGGQGDTQYF. CDR3 in DNA: TGTGCCAGCAACCTAGGAGGGGGGGGCCAGGGAGATACGCAGTATTTT.